The 30 T cell receptor beta chains below all came from one sample that was sequenced in a study of monozygotic twins with inflammatory bowel disease. TCRdb re-called the 5' RACE reads and gives one entry per CDR3 protein, without DNA. The sample includes approximately 200,000 distinct CDR3 sequences. Sequenced material: blood. These receptors were obtained from a human donor with ulcerative colitis or Crohn's disease, or a healthy co-twin of an affected twin (not recorded which).

The CDR3 here is CASRRLGQETQYF. The chain carries TRBV12-3 or TRBV12-4 and TRBJ2-5. The CDR3 is 13 amino acids.

The rearrangement joins TRBV6-1 to TRBJ1-6; TCRdb lists TRBD1, though no DNA is available to test this call. The CDR3 sequence is 14 residues long. Per germline, CDR1 MNHNS and CDR2 SASEGT. This CDR3 is CASREQGYNSPLHF.

The chain employs TRBV12-3 or TRBV12-4 and TRBJ1-5. This CDR3 spans 13 amino acids. This chain's CDR3 is CASSREENQPQHF.

The rearrangement links TRBV6-5 to TRBJ1-5. Germline V gene sequence: CDR1 MNHEY, CDR2 SVGAGI. The CDR3 is 13 residues long. The CDR3 loop is CASSTLGSDRRHF.

The chain uses TRBV5-1 and TRBJ2-7; the TCRdb D gene call, TRBD1, has no DNA to confirm it. The germline V gene encodes CDR1 SGHRS and CDR2 YFSETQ. The CDR3 spans 15 residues. Here the CDR3 reads CASSSTGASLYEQYF. The full variable domain, its missing parts supplied by reference TRBV5-1 and TRBJ2-7, is KAGVTQTPRYLIKTRGQQVTLSCSPISGHRSVSWYQQTPGQGLQFLFEYFSETQRNKGNFPGRFSGRQFSNSRSEMNVSTLELGDSALYLCASSSTGASLYEQYFGPGTRLTVT.

The rearrangement uses TRBV7-8 and TRBJ1-5; the TCRdb D gene call, TRBD1, has no DNA to confirm it. Germline values: CDR1 SGHVS, CDR2 FQNEAQ. The CDR3 runs to 16 residues. CDR3: CASSLEGQGVWQPQHF.

V gene TRBV4-2 combines with J gene TRBJ2-1; TCRdb indicates TRBD1, and absent DNA this call remains unverified. The CDR3 contains 16 residues. CDR1 and CDR2 (germline): LGHNA, YNFKEQ. CDR3 in amino acids: CASSQEGQGGRNEQFF.

This chain links TRBV12-3 or TRBV12-4 with TRBJ2-7; without DNA, the TCRdb call of TRBD1 cannot be checked. The CDR3 contains 14 residues. The CDR3 protein is CASSPGTGWGEQYF.

This rearrangement joins TRBV7-9 to TRBJ1-1. This CDR3 comprises 15 residues. Germline V gene sequence: CDR1 SEHNR, CDR2 FQNEAQ (reference sequence). CDR3 sequence: CASSLDSAMNTEAFF.

The chain is built from TRBV10-3 and TRBJ2-3; the TCRdb D gene call, TRBD1, has no DNA to confirm it. CDR3 length: 14 amino acids. Germline V gives CDR1 ENHRY, CDR2 SYGVKD. CDR3 loop: CAIMRRGTTDTQYF.

The chain recombines TRBV20-1 with TRBJ1-5. Germline loops: CDR1 DFQATT, CDR2 SNEGSKA (reference sequence). This CDR3 comprises 15 residues. CDR3 in amino acids: CSASGSGYIRGPQHF.

The chain couples TRBV20-1 to TRBJ2-1; TCRdb's D call, TRBD1, is unchecked because there is no DNA. In germline, CDR1 is DFQATT, CDR2 SNEGSKA (reference sequence). The CDR3 consists of 21 residues. CDR3 amino acids: CSAQLRLARGPRTGDCNEQFF.

The chain is built from TRBV5-6 and TRBJ1-2; the TCRdb call, TRBD1, lacks DNA for checking. This CDR3 comprises 14 residues. Germline assignment: CDR1 SGHDT and CDR2 YYEEEE. CDR3 sequence reads: CASSLITGVYGYTF.

The V gene is TRBV5-1, the J gene TRBJ1-3. Germline-derived CDR1 and CDR2 are SGHRS and YFSETQ. The CDR3 has 13 amino acids. The CDR3 here is CASKESSGNTIYF.

The genes are TRBV6-1 and TRBJ1-1; as DNA is missing, the TRBD1 call by TCRdb cannot be tested. The CDR3 consists of 16 residues. Germline CDR1 is MNHNS and CDR2 is SASEGT. The CDR3 region is CASRNPSVGWGTEAFF.

This clonotype is deemed medium-sized (0.01 to 0.1%) by its frequency. V gene TRBV20-1 combines with J gene TRBJ1-1; as DNA is missing, the TRBD1 call by TCRdb cannot be tested. Per the germline V gene, CDR1 is DFQATT and CDR2 is SNEGSKA (reference sequence). The CDR3 sequence is 16 residues long. The CDR3 loop is CSAPPPPSDMNTEAFF.

This chain links TRBV2 with TRBJ2-3; absent DNA, TCRdb's TRBD1 call cannot be checked. This CDR3 is 15 amino acids long. Germline-derived CDR1 and CDR2 are SNHLY and FYNNEI. CDR3 protein: CASNLRPTSTDTQYF.

The chain carries TRBV5-1 and TRBJ2-3; TCRdb gives TRBD2 as the D gene, but with no DNA this cannot be confirmed. Germline CDR1 is SGHRS and CDR2 is YFSETQ. The CDR3 contains 15 residues. CDR3 sequence reads: CASSPRGGAIDTQYF.

The V and J genes are TRBV23-1 and TRBJ2-1; the TRBD2 assignment by TCRdb is unverifiable without DNA. TRBV23-1 has ORF status, its function being uncertain. The CDR3 has 14 residues. The chain's CDR3 is CASSQSAGTEEQFF.

The chain joins TRBV27 to TRBJ2-5; TCRdb selects TRBD1, and the lack of DNA leaves this call unchecked. The CDR3 runs to 15 residues. CDR1 is MNHEY and CDR2 is SMNVEV in the germline V gene (reference sequence). The CDR3 loop is CASSETTGGRETQYF.

This CDR3 is CASSQGDSDRGAETQYF. The rearrangement links TRBV4-2 to TRBJ2-5; TCRdb proposes TRBD1, but this gene call is untestable without DNA. Germline lookup yields CDR1 LGHNA and CDR2 YNFKEQ. The CDR3 totals 17 residues.

The chain couples TRBV5-1 to TRBJ1-2. Germline CDR1 is SGHRS and CDR2 is YFSETQ. The CDR3 length is 14 residues. The CDR3 is CASSPRAGEGGYTF.

The chain joins TRBV5-1 to TRBJ2-1. This CDR3 is 15 amino acids long. Germline lookup yields CDR1 SGHRS and CDR2 YFSETQ. The CDR3 here is CASSLETILYNEQFF.

The CDR3 here is CASSDGGVQPQHF. V usage is TRBV2 and J usage is TRBJ1-5. This CDR3 contains 13 residues. Germline CDR1 reads SNHLY; CDR2 reads FYNNEI.

The J gene is TRBJ2-6, the V gene TRBV9; TCRdb's D call of TRBD1 is untestable without DNA. This CDR3 has 15 residues. From germline, CDR1 is SGDLS and CDR2 YYNGEE. CDR3 protein: CASSAGVGGANVLTF.

The chain carries TRBV7-2 and TRBJ1-6. The germline CDR1 and CDR2 sequences are SGHTA and FQGNSA. This CDR3 has 14 residues. The CDR3 reads CASRLSSYNSPLHF.

The chain couples TRBV25-1 to TRBJ1-5; without DNA, the TCRdb call of TRBD1 cannot be checked. This CDR3 contains 14 residues. The germline V gene has CDR1 MGHDK and CDR2 SYGVNS. This CDR3 is CASSEVGANQPQHF.

The chain recombines TRBV4-2 with TRBJ1-6. The CDR3 extends over 17 amino acids. CDR1 LGHNA and CDR2 YNFKEQ come from the germline V gene. CDR3 protein: CASSQTGLNSYNSPLHF.

This rearrangement joins TRBV29-1 to TRBJ1-1; TCRdb indicates TRBD1, and absent DNA this call remains unverified. The germline CDR1 and CDR2 sequences are SQVTM and ANQGSEA. The CDR3 extends over 15 amino acids. The CDR3 protein is CSVARNGATITTAFF.

V and J are TRBV5-1 and TRBJ1-1. Germline assignment: CDR1 SGHRS and CDR2 YFSETQ. CDR3 size: 13 residues. CDR3 in amino acids: CASSLGSRSEAFF.